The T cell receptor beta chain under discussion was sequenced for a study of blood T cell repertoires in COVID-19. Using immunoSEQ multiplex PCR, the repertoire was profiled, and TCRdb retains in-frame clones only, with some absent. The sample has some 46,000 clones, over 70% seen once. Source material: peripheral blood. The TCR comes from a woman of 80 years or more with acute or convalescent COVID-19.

CDR3 in amino acids: CASSSGQGPQETQYF. The DNA for the CDR3 is TGCGCCAGCAGCTCGGGACAGGGGCCGCAAGAGACCCAGTACTTC. The V and J genes are TRBV5-1 and TRBJ2-5; 10 nucleotides agree with TRBD1. V lost 3 bases and J lost 2; bases outside the gene matches: 4. This CDR3 contains 15 residues. Germline V gives CDR1 SGHRS, CDR2 YFSETQ.